The 12 T cell receptor beta chains below were found in one sample sequenced in a study of blood T cell repertoires in COVID-19. Produced via immunoSEQ multiplex PCR; TCRdb's table is partial and in-frame only. This sample has hundreds of thousands of clones, with around 86% found just once. The sample comprised PBMCs or T cells enriched from blood (not recorded which). The receptors derive from a woman aged 50 to 60 who had recovered from COVID-19.

The rearrangement links TRBV20-1 to TRBJ1-4, with TRBD1 matching 10 bases. V lost 6 bases to trimming and J lost 11 bases; unmatched junction nucleotides: 12. Germline values: CDR1 DFQATT, CDR2 SNEGSKA (reference sequence). CDR3 length equals 14 residues. CDR3 region: CSASRDRGLGKLFF. CDR3 bases: TGCAGTGCAAGTCGAGACAGGGGGCTGGGGAAACTGTTTTTT.

The rearrangement links TRBV18 to TRBJ1-2; D ambiguous. V was pared by 6 bases and J by 4 bases, with 15 bases between. Germline V gene sequence: CDR1 KGHSH, CDR2 LQKENI. The CDR3 length is 14 residues. The CDR3 spells CASSAFTLGYGYTF. The CDR3 region has the DNA TGTGCCAGCTCGGCTTTCACTCTAGGCTATGGCTACACCTTC.

The chain recombines TRBV28 with TRBJ2-5; 8 bases match TRBD2. CDR3 size: 19 residues. Germline V CDR1 and CDR2: MDHEN, SYDVKM. V shed 3 bases and J 5 bases; nucleotides not matched to a gene: 20. CDR3: CASSFGAGAISSSPETQYF. CDR3 bases: TGTGCCAGCAGTTTTGGAGCGGGAGCGATTTCTTCCTCGCCGGAGACCCAGTACTTC.

The chain uses TRBV2 and TRBJ2-5; TRBD1 might be the D (5 bases). CDR1 SNHLY and CDR2 FYNNEI come from the germline V gene. The CDR3 is 12 residues long. Trimming removed 5 bases from V and 5 bases from J, with 9 bases in between. The DNA of the CDR3 is TGTGCCAGCAGTCAGGGAATGGAGACCCAGTACTTC. This sequence encodes CASSQGMETQYF. Full variable domain (remainder filled in from reference TRBV2 and TRBJ2-5): EPEVTQTPSHQVTQMGQEVILRCVPISNHLYFYWYRQILGQKVEFLVSFYNNEISEKSEIFDDQFSVERPDGSNFTLKIRSTKLEDSAMYFCASSQGMETQYFGPGTRLLVL.

The genes are TRBV7-3 and TRBJ1-3; TRBD1 matches at 9 bases. This CDR3 region has 16 residues. The germline gives CDR1 SGHTA, CDR2 FQGTGA. The trim removed 6 bases at V and 0 bases at J, leaving 6 bases unmatched. The DNA for the CDR3 is TGTGCCAGCAGTCCCGGGACAGGGAACTCTGGAAACACCATATATTTT. This gives the protein CASSPGTGNSGNTIYF.

V gene TRBV7-9 combines with J gene TRBJ2-4; D not resolved. V lost 1 base to trimming and J lost 0 bases, with 10 bases between them. Germline V gene data show CDR1 as SEHNR and CDR2 as FQNEAQ (reference sequence). The length of the CDR3 is 16 residues. CDR3 nucleotides: TGTGCCAGCAGCTTAGGGCAGGAACTAGCCAAAAACATTCAGTACTTC. Its translation: CASSLGQELAKNIQYF.

This clone was recorded a few times. The chain couples TRBV6-2 or TRBV6-3 to TRBJ2-1; D is possibly TRBD1 (5 bases). Trimming removed 5 bases at V and 10 bases at J, with 18 bases between. The CDR3 runs to 14 residues. Germline lookup yields CDR1 MNHEY and CDR2 SVGEGT. For the CDR3, the DNA is TGTGCCAGCAGTGCCTACCGACAGTCTGGGGAGCAGTTCTTC. Amino acid sequence: CASSAYRQSGEQFF.

V gene TRBV7-9 combines with J gene TRBJ1-4; D is unclear. The germline V and J ends were trimmed by 3 bases and 4 bases, with 9 bases remaining between them. The CDR3 loop spans 14 amino acids. Looked up from germline, CDR1 is SEHNR and CDR2 is FQNEAQ (reference sequence). The chain's CDR3 is CASSFGSSNEKLFF. The CDR3 DNA follows: TGTGCCAGCAGCTTTGGTTCGAGTAATGAAAAACTGTTTTTT.

V is TRBV7-2 and J is TRBJ2-3; tentative D call: TRBD2 (6 bases). Germline CDR1 is SGHTA and CDR2 is FQGNSA. The CDR3 length is 13 residues. Trimming took 6 bases from V and 0 from J, leaving 7 bases between them. CDR3 nucleotides: TGTGCCAGCAGGCGGGACAGCACAGATACGCAGTATTTT. It specifies CASRRDSTDTQYF.

V gene TRBV4-1 combines with J gene TRBJ2-1, with D perhaps matching TRBD2 (6 bases). The length of the CDR3 is 15 residues. CDR1 and CDR2 (germline): MGHRA, YSYEKL. The V gene lost 0 bases and the J gene lost 4 bases, with 10 bases spanning the gap. CDR3 loop: CASSQERLGYNEQFF. DNA of the CDR3: TGCGCCAGCAGCCAAGAGAGACTAGGGTACAATGAGCAGTTCTTC.

The rearrangement joins TRBV7-9 to TRBJ1-2, with D perhaps matching TRBD1 (5 bases). The CDR3 runs to 16 residues. Germline V CDR1 and CDR2: SEHNR, FQNEAQ (reference sequence). V was trimmed by 0 bases and J by 4 bases, leaving 15 bases between them. CDR3 residues: CASSLAAYRRPYGYTF. The CDR3, as DNA: TGTGCCAGCAGCTTAGCTGCATACAGGCGGCCCTATGGCTACACCTTC.

This rearrangement joins TRBV2 to TRBJ2-1, with 16 bases matching TRBD2. Trimming cost V 5 bases and J 1 base; bases outside gene matches: 8. The CDR3 contains 19 residues. From germline, CDR1 is SNHLY and CDR2 FYNNEI. CDR3 in amino acids: CASSSPGLAGGRSYNEQFF. In DNA form, the CDR3 reads TGTGCCAGCAGTAGTCCGGGACTAGCGGGAGGGAGATCCTACAATGAGCAGTTCTTC.